Ten or more counts support the clone carrying this TCR beta chain. Trimming took off 7 bases at V and 0 bases at J, with 7 bases between the two ends. CDR3 length: 11 residues. From germline, CDR1 is SQVTM and CDR2 ANQGSEA. These data belong to a study of T-cell reconstitution after alpha-beta-depleted transplantation in children. The TCRbeta library was prepared with unique molecular identifiers. TCRdb passed the PCR reads through MiXCR, listing each CDR3 protein once. The sample carries under 250,000 distinct CDR3 sequences, roughly 25% recorded once. The material was PBMCs, mostly from graft donor cells, obtained 360 days after TCRalphabeta/CD19-depleted stem cell transplant. The TCR was taken from a female patient aged 2-15 years who had a stem cell transplant for congenital amegakaryocytic thrombocytopenia, so the T cells may come from the graft donor. The chain employs TRBV29-1 and TRBJ2-7; TRBD2 is a possible D gene (5 bases). CDR3 in amino acids: CSAGDSYEQYF. In DNA form, the CDR3 reads TGCAGCGCCGGGGACTCCTACGAGCAGTACTTC.